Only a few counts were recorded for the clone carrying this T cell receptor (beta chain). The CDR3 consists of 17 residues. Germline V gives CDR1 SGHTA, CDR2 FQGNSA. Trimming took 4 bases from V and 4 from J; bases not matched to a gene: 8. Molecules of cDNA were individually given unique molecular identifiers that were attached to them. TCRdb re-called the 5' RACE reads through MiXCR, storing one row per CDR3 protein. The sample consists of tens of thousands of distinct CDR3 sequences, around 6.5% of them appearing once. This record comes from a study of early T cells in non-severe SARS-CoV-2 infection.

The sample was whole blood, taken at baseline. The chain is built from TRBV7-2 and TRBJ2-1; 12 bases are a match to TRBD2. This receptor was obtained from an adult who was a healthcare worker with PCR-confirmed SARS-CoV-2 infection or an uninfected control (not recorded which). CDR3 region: CASSWGTSGFLYNEQFF. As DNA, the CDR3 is TGTGCCAGCAGCTGGGGGACTAGCGGGTTTTTATACAATGAGCAGTTCTTC.